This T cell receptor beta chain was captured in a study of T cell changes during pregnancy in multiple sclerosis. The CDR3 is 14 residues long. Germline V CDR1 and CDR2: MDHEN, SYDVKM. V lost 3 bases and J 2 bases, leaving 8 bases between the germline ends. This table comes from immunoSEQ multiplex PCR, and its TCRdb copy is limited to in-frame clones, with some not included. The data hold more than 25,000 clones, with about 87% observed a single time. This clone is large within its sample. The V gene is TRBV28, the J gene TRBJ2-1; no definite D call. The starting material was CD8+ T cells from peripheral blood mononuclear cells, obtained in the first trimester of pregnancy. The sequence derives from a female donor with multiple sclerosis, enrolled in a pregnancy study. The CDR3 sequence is CASSFVPAYNEQFF. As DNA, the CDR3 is TGTGCCAGCAGTTTCGTTCCAGCCTACAATGAGCAGTTCTTC.